This is a list of T cell receptor beta chains from one sample in a study of cytomegalovirus exposure and HLA in healthy donors. Here immunoSEQ multiplex PCR was the method, and the copy in TCRdb shows in-frame clones only, minus some. The data show 150,000 to 200,000 clones, around 79% seen once. The sequenced sample consisted of PBMCs. These receptors all come from a woman between 50 and 59 years old in good health and CMV-seronegative. Both conserved end residues are part of each CDR3. D genes are given only for firm matches. A row's size may be missing; if present it is once, few, many or a size class.

V	size	J	D	DNA	CDR3
TRBV7-2	-	TRBJ1-5	-	TGTGCCAGCAGCCTTGGGCCGGGAGATCGTCAGCCCCAGCATTTT	CASSLGPGDRQPQHF
TRBV14	-	TRBJ2-1	-	TGTGCCAGCAGCCCGGACAGATCGAAGGAGCAGTTCTTC	CASSPDRSKEQFF
TRBV7-2	-	TRBJ2-5	TRBD1	TGTGCCAGCAGCCAGACAGGGGTGCAAGAGACCCAGTACTTC	CASSQTGVQETQYF
TRBV18	-	TRBJ1-3	TRBD1	TGTGCCAGCTCACCAGACGGACAGGGCTCTGGAAACACCATATATTTT	CASSPDGQGSGNTIYF
TRBV15	-	TRBJ1-1	TRBD1	TGTGCCACCAGCAGAGATCATGGAGGGGGCGGGAACACTGAAGCTTTCTTT	CATSRDHGGGGNTEAFF
TRBV2	-	TRBJ1-6	TRBD1	TGTGCCAGCAGCTCGGACAGGGGTTTATCACCCCTCCACTTT	CASSSDRGLSPLHF
TRBV28	-	TRBJ1-1	-	TGTGCCAGCAGTTTATCAGGACAGTTGGGGCCCCACACTGAAGCTTTCTTT	CASSLSGQLGPHTEAFF
TRBV7-3	-	TRBJ1-1	TRBD1	TGTGCCAGCAGCCTCGGGACAGGGCTGAACACTGAAGCTTTCTTT	CASSLGTGLNTEAFF
TRBV5-4	-	TRBJ2-7	TRBD2	TGTGCCAGCAGCTTCGGAGCGGGGGGGGCCGGGAACGAGCAGTACTTC	CASSFGAGGAGNEQYF
TRBV11-2	-	TRBJ1-2	-	TGTGCCAGCAGCTTTACAGGAGAGTATGGCTACACCTTC	CASSFTGEYGYTF
TRBV5-4	-	TRBJ2-3	TRBD2	TGTGCCAGTGGTGGCGGGGGGCAATCAGATACGCAGTATTTT	CASGGGGQSDTQYF
TRBV7-2	-	TRBJ1-6	TRBD1	TGTGCCAGCAGCCGACAGGGCTCTGGTTCACCCCTCCACTTT	CASSRQGSGSPLHF
TRBV4-3	-	TRBJ2-5	TRBD2	TGCGCCAGCAGCCAGACCCCTATAGCGGGAGGCCAAGAGACCCAGTACTTC	CASSQTPIAGGQETQYF
TRBV2	-	TRBJ1-5	-	TGTGCCAGCAGTAACGGGTATCAGCCCCAGCATTTT	CASSNGYQPQHF
TRBV6-5	-	TRBJ1-1	-	TGTGCCAGCAACTCTCTCGGAGGGAACACTGAAGCTTTCTTT	CASNSLGGNTEAFF
TRBV5-1	-	TRBJ1-3	TRBD1	TGCGCCAGCAGCCCGGGACAGGGGTGGTCTGGAAACACCATATATTTT	CASSPGQGWSGNTIYF
TRBV19	once	TRBJ1-6	TRBD1	TGTGCCAGTAGGACAGGGTATTCACCCCTCCACTTT	CASRTGYSPLHF
TRBV19	-	TRBJ1-1	-	TGTGCCAGTAGTACTGCAGGGGCGAACACTGAAGCTTTCTTT	CASSTAGANTEAFF
TRBV7-9	few	TRBJ1-5	-	TGTGCCAGCAGCCTCAGGGAATCGGGTCAGCCCCAGCATTTT	CASSLRESGQPQHF
TRBV6-5	-	TRBJ2-7	-	TGTGCCAGCAGTCCAACGGGACGGGGGACCTACGAGCAGTACTTC	CASSPTGRGTYEQYF
TRBV7-9	-	TRBJ2-2	-	TGTGCCAGCAGCTTAGGGGGGGCGAACACCGGGGAGCTGTTTTTT	CASSLGGANTGELFF
TRBV19	-	TRBJ1-1	-	TGTGCCAGTAGTAGCGCCAAGAACACTGAAGCTTTCTTT	CASSSAKNTEAFF
TRBV19	-	TRBJ1-1	-	TGTGCCAGTAGTATAGACGGGGGAGTCACTGAAGCTTTCTTT	CASSIDGGVTEAFF
TRBV6-5	-	TRBJ1-6	-	TGTGCCAGCAGTTACTCGACGGGAGATTCGCCCCTCCACTTT	CASSYSTGDSPLHF
TRBV5-4	-	TRBJ2-7	-	TGTGCCAGCAGCCCCCCGGACAGAAAGGCCTACGAGCAGTACTTC	CASSPPDRKAYEQYF
TRBV5-1	once	TRBJ2-7	-	TGCGCCAGCAGCCCCCCAGGGGCCCCCCTTATGGAGCAGTACTTC	CASSPPGAPLMEQYF